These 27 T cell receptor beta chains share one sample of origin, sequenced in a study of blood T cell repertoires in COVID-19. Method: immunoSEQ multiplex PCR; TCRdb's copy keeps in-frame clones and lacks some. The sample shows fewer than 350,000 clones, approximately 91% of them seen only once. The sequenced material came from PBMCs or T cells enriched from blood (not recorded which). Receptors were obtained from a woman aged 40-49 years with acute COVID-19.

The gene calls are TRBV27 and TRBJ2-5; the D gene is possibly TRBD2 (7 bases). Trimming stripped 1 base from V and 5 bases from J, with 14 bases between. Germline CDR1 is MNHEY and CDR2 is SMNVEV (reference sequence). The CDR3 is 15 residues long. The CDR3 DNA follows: TGTGCCAGCAGTTTATGGGGGGGGGCCCGGGAGACCCAGTACTTC. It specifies CASSLWGGARETQYF.

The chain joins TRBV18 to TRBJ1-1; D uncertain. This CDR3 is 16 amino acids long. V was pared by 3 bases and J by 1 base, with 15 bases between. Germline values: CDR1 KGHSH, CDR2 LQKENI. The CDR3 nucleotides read TGTGCCAGCTCACCCTTCAGTCTAGCACCGAACACTGAAGCTTTCTTT. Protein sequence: CASSPFSLAPNTEAFF. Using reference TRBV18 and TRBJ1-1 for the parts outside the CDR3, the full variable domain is NAGVMQNPRHLVRRRGQEARLRCSPMKGHSHVYWYRQLPEEGLKFMVYLQKENIIDESGMPKERFSAEFPKEGPSILRIQQVVRGDSAAYFCASSPFSLAPNTEAFFGQGTRLTVV.

The CDR3: CASSVRQSTNEKLFF. The CDR3 DNA reads TGTGCCAGCAGCGTTCGACAGTCAACTAATGAAAAACTGTTTTTT. V is TRBV28 and J is TRBJ1-4, with D perhaps matching TRBD1 (5 bases). The CDR3 runs to 15 residues. Germline V gene lookup returns CDR1 MDHEN and CDR2 SYDVKM. Trimming took 6 bases from V and 0 from J, leaving 11 bases between them.

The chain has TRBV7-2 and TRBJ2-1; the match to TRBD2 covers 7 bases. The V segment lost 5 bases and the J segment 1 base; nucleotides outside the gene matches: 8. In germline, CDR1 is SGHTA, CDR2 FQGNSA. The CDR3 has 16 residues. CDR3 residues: CASSPRRERSYNEQFF. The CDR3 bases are TGTGCCAGCAGCCCACGGCGGGAGAGGTCCTACAATGAGCAGTTCTTC.

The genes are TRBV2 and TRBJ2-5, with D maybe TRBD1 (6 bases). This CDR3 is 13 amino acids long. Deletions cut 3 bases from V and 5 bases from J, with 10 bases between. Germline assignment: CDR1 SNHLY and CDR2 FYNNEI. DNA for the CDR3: TGTGCCAGCAGTGATCCTAGGGGGGAGACCCAGTACTTC. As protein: CASSDPRGETQYF.

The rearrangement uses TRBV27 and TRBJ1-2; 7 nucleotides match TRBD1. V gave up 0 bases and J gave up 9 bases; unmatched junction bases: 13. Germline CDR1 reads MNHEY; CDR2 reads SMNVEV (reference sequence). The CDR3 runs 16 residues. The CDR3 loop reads CASSLSSQGVGLSYTF. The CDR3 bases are TGTGCCAGCAGTTTATCGTCGCAGGGGGTAGGGTTGAGCTACACCTTC.

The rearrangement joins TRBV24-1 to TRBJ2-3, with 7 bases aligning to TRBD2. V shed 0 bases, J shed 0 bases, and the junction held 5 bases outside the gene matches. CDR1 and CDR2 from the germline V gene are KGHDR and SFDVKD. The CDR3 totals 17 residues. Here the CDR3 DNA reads TGTGCCACCAGTGATTTGTTCTCTAGCGGAAGCACAGATACGCAGTATTTT. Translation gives CATSDLFSSGSTDTQYF.

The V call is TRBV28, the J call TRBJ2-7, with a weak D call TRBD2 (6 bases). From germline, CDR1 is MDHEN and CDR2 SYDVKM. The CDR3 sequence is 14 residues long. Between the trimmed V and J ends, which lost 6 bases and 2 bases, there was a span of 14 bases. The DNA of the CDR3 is TGTGCCAGCAGACCGTACGGAGGGGCCTACGAGCAGTACTTC. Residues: CASRPYGGAYEQYF.

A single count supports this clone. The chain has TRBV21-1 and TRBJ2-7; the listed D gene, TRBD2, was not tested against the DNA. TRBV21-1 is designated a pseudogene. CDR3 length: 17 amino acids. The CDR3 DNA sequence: TGTGCCAGCAGCAAAGAGTCGGGGGGGCTCGTAGCTAACGAGCAGTACTTC. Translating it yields CASSKESGGLVANEQYF.

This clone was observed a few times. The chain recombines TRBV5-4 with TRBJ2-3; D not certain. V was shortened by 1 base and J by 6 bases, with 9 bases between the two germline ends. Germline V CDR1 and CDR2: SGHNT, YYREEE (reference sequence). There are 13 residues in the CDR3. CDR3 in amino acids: CASSLKLVDTQYF. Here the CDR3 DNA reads TGTGCCAGCAGCTTGAAGCTAGTGGATACGCAGTATTTT.

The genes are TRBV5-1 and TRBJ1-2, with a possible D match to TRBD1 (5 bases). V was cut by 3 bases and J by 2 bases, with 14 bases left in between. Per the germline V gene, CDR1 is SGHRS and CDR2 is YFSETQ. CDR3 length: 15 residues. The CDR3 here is CASSYRRGNNYGYTF. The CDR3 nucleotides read TGCGCCAGCAGCTATCGGAGGGGTAACAACTATGGCTACACCTTC.

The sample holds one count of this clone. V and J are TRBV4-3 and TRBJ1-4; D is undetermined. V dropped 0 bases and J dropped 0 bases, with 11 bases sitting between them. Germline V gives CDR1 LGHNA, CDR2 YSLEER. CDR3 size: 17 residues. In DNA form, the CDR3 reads TGCGCCAGCAGCCAAGATCTGGCACCCGCAACTAATGAAAAACTGTTTTTT. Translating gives CASSQDLAPATNEKLFF.

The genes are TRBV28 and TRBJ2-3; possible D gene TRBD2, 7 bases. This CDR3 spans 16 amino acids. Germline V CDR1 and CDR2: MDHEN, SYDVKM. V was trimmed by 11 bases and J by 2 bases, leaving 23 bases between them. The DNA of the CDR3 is TGTGCCTCCCCCCCCCGGGGGGCTAACCCCACAGATACGCAGTATTTT. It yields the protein CASPPRGANPTDTQYF.

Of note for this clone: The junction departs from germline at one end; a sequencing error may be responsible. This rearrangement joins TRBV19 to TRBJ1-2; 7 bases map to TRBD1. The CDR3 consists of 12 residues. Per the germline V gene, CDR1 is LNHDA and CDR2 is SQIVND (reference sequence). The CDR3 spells CASSVAGGPVRF. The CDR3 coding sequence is TGTGCCAGTAGTGTGGCAGGGGGGCCTGTTCGCTTC.

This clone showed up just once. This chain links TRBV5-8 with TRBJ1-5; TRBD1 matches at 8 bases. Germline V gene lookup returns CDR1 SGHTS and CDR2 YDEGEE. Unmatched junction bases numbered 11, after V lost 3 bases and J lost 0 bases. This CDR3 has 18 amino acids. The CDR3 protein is CASSSDRENPYSNQPQHF. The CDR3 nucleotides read TGTGCCAGCAGCTCGGACAGGGAGAATCCGTATAGCAATCAGCCCCAGCATTTT.

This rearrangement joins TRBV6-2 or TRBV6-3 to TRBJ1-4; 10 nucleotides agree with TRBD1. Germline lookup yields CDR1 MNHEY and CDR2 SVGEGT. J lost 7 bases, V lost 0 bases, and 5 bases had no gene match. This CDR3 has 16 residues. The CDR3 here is CASSYSARDRGEKLFF. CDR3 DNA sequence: TGTGCCAGCAGTTACTCCGCCCGGGACAGGGGTGAAAAACTGTTTTTT.

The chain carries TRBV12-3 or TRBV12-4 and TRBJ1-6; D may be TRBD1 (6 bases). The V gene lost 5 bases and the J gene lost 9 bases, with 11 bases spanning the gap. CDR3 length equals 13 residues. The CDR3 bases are TGTGCCAGCAGTACTACAGGGTTTTCACCCCTCCACTTT. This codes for CASSTTGFSPLHF.

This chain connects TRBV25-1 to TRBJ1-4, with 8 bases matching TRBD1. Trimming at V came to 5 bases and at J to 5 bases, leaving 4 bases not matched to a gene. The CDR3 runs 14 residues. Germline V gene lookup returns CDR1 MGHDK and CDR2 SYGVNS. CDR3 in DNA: TGTGCCAGCAGTCAATGGACAGGGAATGAAAAACTGTTTTTT. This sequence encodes CASSQWTGNEKLFF.

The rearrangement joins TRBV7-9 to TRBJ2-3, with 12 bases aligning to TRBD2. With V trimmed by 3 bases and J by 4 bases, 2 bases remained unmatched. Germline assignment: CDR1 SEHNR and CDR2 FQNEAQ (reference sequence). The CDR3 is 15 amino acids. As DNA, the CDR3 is TGTGCCAGCAGCTTTACTAGCGGGAGGTCAGATACGCAGTATTTT. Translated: CASSFTSGRSDTQYF.

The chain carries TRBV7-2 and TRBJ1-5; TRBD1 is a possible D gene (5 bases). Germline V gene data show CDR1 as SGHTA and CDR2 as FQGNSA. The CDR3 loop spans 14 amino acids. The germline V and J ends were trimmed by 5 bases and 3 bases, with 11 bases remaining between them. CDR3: CASSLGTHNQPQHF. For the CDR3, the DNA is TGTGCCAGCAGCCTAGGGACTCACAATCAGCCCCAGCATTTT. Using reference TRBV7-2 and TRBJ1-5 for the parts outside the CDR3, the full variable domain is GAGVSQSPSNKVTEKGKDVELRCDPISGHTALYWYRQSLGQGLEFLIYFQGNSAPDKSGLPSDRFSAERTGGSVSTLTIQRTQQEDSAVYLCASSLGTHNQPQHFGDGTRLSIL.

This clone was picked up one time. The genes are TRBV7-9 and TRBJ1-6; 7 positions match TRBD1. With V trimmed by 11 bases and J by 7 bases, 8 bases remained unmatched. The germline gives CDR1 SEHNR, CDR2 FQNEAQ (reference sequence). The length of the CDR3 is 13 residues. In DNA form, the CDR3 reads TGTGCCGGGCAGGGGGTTAGGAATTCACCCCTCCACTTT. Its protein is CAGQGVRNSPLHF.

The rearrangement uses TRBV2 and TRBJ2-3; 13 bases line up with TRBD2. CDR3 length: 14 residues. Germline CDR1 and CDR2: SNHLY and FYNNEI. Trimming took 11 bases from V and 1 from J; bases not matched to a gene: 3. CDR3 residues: CAAGTSGGTDTQYF. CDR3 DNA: TGTGCCGCTGGGACTAGCGGGGGCACAGATACGCAGTATTTT.

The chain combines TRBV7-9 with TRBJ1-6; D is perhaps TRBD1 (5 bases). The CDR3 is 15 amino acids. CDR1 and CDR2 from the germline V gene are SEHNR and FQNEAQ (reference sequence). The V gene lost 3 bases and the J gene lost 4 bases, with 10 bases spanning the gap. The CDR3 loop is CASSLRGEYNSPLHF. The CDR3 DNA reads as TGTGCCAGCAGCTTGCGGGGGGAATATAATTCACCCCTCCACTTT.

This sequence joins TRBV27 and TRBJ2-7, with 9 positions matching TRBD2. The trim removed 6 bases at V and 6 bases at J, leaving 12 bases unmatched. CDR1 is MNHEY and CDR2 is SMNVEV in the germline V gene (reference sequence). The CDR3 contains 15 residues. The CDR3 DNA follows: TGTGCCAGCAGAACAGCCGGGACTAGCTTCTCCGAGCAGTACTTC. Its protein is CASRTAGTSFSEQYF.

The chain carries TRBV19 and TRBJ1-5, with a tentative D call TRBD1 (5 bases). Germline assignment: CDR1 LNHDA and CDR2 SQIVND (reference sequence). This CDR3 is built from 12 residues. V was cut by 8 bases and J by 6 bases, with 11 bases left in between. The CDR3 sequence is CASSGPRQPQHF. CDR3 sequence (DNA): TGTGCCAGTTCAGGGCCCCGTCAGCCCCAGCATTTT.

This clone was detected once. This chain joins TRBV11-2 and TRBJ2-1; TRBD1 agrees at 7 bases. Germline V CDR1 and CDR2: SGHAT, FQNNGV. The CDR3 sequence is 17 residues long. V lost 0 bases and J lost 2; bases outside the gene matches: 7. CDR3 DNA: TGTGCCAGCAGCTTAGATAACCGCCAGGGGGCCTACAATGAGCAGTTCTTC. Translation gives CASSLDNRQGAYNEQFF.

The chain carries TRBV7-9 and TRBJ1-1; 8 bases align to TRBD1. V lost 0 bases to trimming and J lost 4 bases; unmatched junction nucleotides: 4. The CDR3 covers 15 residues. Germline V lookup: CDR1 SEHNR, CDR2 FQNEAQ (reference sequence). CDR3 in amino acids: CASSLASRGLTEAFF. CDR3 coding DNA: TGTGCCAGCAGCTTAGCGAGCAGGGGGCTCACTGAAGCTTTCTTT.